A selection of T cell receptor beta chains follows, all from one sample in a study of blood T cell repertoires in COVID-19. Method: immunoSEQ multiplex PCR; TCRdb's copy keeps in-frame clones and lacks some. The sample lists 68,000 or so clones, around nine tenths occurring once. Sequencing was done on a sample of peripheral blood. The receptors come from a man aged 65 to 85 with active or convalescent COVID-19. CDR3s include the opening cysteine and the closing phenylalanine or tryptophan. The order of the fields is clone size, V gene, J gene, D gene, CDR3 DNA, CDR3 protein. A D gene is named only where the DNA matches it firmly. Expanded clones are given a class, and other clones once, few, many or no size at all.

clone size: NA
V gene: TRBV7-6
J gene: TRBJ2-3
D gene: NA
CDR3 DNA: TGTGCCAGCAGTCTCAAGTGGGCAGTGCCAGATACGCAGTATTTT
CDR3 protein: CASSLKWAVPDTQYF

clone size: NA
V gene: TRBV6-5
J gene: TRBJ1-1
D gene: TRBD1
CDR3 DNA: TGTGCCAGTTATTACAGGGGCGAGAACACTGAAGCTTTCTTT
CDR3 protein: CASYYRGENTEAFF

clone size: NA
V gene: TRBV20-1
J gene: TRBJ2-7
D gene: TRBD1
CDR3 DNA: TGCAGTGCTACTGACAGGGGATTTTCCTACGAGCAGTACTTC
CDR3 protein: CSATDRGFSYEQYF

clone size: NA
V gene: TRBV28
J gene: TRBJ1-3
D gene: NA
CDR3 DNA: TGTGCCAGCAGTCGAACAACAGGGACTGGAAACACCATATATTTT
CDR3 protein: CASSRTTGTGNTIYF

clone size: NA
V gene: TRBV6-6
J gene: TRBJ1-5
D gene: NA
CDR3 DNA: TGTGCCAGCAGCCCTCTTCGGACATCTAGCAATCAGCCCCAGCATTTT
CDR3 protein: CASSPLRTSSNQPQHF

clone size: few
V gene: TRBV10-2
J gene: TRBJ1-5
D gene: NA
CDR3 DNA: TGCGCCAGCAGATCACAGCTAAATCAGCCCCAGCATTTT
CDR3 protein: CASRSQLNQPQHF

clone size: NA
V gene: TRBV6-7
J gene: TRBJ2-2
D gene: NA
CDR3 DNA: TGTGCCAGCAGTTACTCGACGCGGGATAGTCCCGGGGAGCTGTTTTTT
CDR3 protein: CASSYSTRDSPGELFF

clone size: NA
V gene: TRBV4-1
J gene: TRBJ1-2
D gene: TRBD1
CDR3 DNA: TGCGCCAGCAGCCAACCGGACAGGGCCTATGGCTACACCTTC
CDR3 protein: CASSQPDRAYGYTF

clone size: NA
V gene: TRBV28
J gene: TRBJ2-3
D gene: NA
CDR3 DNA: TGTGCCAGCACCAGTTCAGGCACAGATACGCAGTATTTT
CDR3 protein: CASTSSGTDTQYF

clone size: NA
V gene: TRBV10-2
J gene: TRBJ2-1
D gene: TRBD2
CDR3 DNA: TGCGCCAGCAGATCATTTAGCGGGATGAGCTCCTACAATGAGCAGTTCTTC
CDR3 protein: CASRSFSGMSSYNEQFF

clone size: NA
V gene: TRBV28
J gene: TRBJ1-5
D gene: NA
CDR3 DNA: TGTGCCAGCAGCCGGGGGGACGGCCGGTGGGATCAGCCCCAGCATTTT
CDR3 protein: CASSRGDGRWDQPQHF

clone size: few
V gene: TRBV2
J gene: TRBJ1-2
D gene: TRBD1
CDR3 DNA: TGTGCCAGCAGCTCCACGACAGGGTCTGGCTACACCTTC
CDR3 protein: CASSSTTGSGYTF

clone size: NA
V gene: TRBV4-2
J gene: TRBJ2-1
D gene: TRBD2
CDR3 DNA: TGTGCCAGCAGCCAAGAAGTAGCGGGGGGCGTCTCCTACAATGAGCAGTTCTTC
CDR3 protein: CASSQEVAGGVSYNEQFF

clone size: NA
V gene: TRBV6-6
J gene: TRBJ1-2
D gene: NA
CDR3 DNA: TGTGCCAGCAGACTTATCTTTCATCCTACCTATGGCTACACCTTC
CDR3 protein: CASRLIFHPTYGYTF

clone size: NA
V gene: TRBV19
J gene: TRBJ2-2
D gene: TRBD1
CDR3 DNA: TGTGCCAGTAGTCCCCGATCGACAGGGGACGGGGGGGAGCTGTTTTTT
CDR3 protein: CASSPRSTGDGGELFF

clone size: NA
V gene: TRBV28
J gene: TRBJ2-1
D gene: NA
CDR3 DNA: TGTGCCAGCTGCAGATACGGGGAGGATGAGCAGTTCTTC
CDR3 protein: CASCRYGEDEQFF

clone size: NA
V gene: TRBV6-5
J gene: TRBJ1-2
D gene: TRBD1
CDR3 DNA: TGTGCCAGCAGTTACTCCGGGACAGGGTTCTCTGGCTACACCTTC
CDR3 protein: CASSYSGTGFSGYTF

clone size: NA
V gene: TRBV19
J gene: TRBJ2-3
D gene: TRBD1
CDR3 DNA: TGTGCCCGATCCCGGGACAGGGGGATTCTCGTGAGCACAGATACGCAGTATTTT
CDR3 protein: CARSRDRGILVSTDTQYF

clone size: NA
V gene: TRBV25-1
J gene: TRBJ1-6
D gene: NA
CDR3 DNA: TGTGCCAGCAGTGAATTATTAAATTCACCCCTCCACTTT
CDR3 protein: CASSELLNSPLHF

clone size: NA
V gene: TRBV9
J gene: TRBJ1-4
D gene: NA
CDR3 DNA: TGTGCCAGCAGCGAGCCAGGGTGGTCTAATGAAAAACTGTTTTTT
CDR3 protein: CASSEPGWSNEKLFF

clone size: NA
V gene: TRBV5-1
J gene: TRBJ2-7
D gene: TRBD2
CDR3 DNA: TGCGCCAGCAGTCCTAGCGGGGGAGGCCCCTACGAGCAGTACTTC
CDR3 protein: CASSPSGGGPYEQYF

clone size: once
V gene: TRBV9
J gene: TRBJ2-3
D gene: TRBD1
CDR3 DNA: TGTGCCAGCAGTTACAGACAGGGCGTCACAGATACGCAGTATTTT
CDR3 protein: CASSYRQGVTDTQYF

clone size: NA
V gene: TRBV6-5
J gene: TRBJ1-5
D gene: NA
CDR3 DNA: TGTGCCAGCTGGGATATAGGGGCTAGCAATCAGCCCCAGCATTTT
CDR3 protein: CASWDIGASNQPQHF

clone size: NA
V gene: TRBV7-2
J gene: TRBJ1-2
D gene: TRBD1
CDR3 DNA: TGTGCCAGCAGCTTAGCCAGGACAGGGGAAGCTAACTATGGCTACACCTTC
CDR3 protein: CASSLARTGEANYGYTF

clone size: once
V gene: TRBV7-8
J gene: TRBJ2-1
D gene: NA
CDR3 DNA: TGTGCCAGCAGCTTAGTTGGGGGGGAGCAGTTCTTC
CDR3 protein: CASSLVGGEQFF

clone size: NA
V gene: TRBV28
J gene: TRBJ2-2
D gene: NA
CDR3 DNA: TGTGCCAGCAGCCCCCGGGACATTTTGAGCGGGGAGCTGTTTTTT
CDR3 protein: CASSPRDILSGELFF

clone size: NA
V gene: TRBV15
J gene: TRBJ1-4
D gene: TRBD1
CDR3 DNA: TGTGCCACCAGCAGAGCAACAGGGGTTGATGAAAAACTGTTTTTT
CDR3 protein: CATSRATGVDEKLFF

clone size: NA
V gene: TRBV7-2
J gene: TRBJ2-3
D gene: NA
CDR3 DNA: TGTGCCAGCAGCTTAGACGCGGGGAATACGCAGTATTTT
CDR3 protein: CASSLDAGNTQYF

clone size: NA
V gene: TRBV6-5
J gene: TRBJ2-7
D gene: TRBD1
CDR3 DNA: TGTGCCAGCAGTTACGGGACAGGGGCCGACGAGCAGTACTTC
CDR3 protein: CASSYGTGADEQYF

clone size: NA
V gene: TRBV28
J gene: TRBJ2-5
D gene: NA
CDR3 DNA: TGTGCCAGTCGGGTCTCCTCGAGGGAGACCCAGTACTTC
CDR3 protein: CASRVSSRETQYF

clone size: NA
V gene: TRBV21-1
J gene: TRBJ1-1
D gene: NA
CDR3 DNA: TGTGCCAGCAGCGTCCGGGACAGGGGAGGACGAGCTTTCTTT
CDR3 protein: CASSVRDRGGRAFF

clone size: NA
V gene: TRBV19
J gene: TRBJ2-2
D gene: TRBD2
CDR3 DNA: TGTGCCAGTAGTTCGGGACTAGCGGGGGGGTTAGGAAACACCGGGGAGCTGTTTTTT
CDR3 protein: CASSSGLAGGLGNTGELFF

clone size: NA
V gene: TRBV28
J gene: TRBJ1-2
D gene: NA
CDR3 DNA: TGTGCCAGTCTCCAGGTGGCGCGAGGCTACACCTTC
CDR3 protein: CASLQVARGYTF

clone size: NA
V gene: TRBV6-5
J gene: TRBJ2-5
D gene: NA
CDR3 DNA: TGTGCCAGCAGCCCGACAGACACCGAGACCCAGTACTTC
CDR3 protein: CASSPTDTETQYF

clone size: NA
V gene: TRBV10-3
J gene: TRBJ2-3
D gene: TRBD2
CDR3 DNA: TGTGCCACCGGATCACAGCGGGGTGGCACAGATACGCAGTATTTT
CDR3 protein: CATGSQRGGTDTQYF

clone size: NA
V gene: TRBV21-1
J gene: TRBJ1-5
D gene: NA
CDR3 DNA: TGTGCCAGCAGCCGAGGACGGGACAGGGGAAATATGCTATGTCAGCCCCAGCATTTT
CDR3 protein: CASSRGRDRGNMLCQPQHF

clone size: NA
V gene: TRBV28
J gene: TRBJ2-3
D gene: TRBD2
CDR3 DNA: TGTGCCAGCAGTTTATGGGGGAGCGGGAACACAGATACGCAGTATTTT
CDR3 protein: CASSLWGSGNTDTQYF

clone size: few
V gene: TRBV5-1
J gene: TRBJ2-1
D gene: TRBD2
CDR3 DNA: TGCGCCAGCAGCTCCTTAGCGGGAAATGGGGTTGAGCAGTTCTTC
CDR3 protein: CASSSLAGNGVEQFF

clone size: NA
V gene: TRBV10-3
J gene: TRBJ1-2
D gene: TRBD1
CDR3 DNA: TGTGCCATCACCCAACAGGGGGACTATGGCTACACCTTC
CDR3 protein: CAITQQGDYGYTF

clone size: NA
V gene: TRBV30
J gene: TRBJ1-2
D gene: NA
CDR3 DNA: TGTGCCTGGAGTGGTGATAGGGCAGGGGGCTACACCTTC
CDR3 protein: CAWSGDRAGGYTF

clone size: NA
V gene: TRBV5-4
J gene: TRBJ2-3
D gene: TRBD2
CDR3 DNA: TGTGCCAGCAGCGGGACTAGCGGGAGTGATACGCAGTATTTT
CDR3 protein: CASSGTSGSDTQYF

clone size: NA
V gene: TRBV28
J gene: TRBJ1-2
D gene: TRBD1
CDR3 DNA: TGTGCCAGCAGGCGACAGGGTTCAAACTATGGCTACACCTTC
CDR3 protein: CASRRQGSNYGYTF

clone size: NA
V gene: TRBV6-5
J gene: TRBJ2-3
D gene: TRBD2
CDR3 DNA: TGTGCCAGCAGACCCGCGGGGGGTCGAGGGGATACGCAGTATTTT
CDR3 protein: CASRPAGGRGDTQYF

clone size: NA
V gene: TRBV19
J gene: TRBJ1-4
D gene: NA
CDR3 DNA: TGTGCCAGTAGTACCGGAGGGGCGATCCTTAATGAAAAACTGTTTTTT
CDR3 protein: CASSTGGAILNEKLFF

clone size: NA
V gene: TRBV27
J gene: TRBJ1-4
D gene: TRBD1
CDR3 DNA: TGTGCCAGCAGAAGACAGGGGGTTAATGAAAAACTGTTTTTT
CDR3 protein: CASRRQGVNEKLFF

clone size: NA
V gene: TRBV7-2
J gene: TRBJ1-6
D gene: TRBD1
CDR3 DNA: TGTGCCAGCAGCCCCCGGGGACAGCTTAATTCACCCCTCCACTTT
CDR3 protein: CASSPRGQLNSPLHF

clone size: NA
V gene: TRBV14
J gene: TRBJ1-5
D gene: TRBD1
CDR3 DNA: TGTGCCAGCAGCCAAGAGACAGGGCATCAGCCCCAGCATTTT
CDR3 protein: CASSQETGHQPQHF

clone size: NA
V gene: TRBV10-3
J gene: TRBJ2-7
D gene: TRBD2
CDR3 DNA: TGTGCCATCAGTACTAGCGGGACGGATTACGAGCAGTACTTC
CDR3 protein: CAISTSGTDYEQYF

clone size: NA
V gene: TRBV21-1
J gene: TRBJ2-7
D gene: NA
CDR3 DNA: TGTGCCGGGGGGACAGTCCCCTACGAGCAGTACTTC
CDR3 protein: CAGGTVPYEQYF

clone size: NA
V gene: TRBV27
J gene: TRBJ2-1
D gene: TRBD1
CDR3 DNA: TGTGCCAGCAGTTCCTCGACAGGGGTACCCTTTAATGAGCAGTTCTTC
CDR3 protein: CASSSSTGVPFNEQFF

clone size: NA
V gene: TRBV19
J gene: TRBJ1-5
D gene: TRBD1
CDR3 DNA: TGTGCCAGTAGATACGACAGGGGGAATCGGCCCCAGCATTTT
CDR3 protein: CASRYDRGNRPQHF

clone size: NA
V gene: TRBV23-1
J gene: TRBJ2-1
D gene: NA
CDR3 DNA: TGCGCCAGCAGTCTTGGGAGGACAGGGAGGGATGAGCAGTTCTTC
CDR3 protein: CASSLGRTGRDEQFF

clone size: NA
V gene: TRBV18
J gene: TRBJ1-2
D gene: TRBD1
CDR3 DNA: TGTGCCAGCTCAGGAGGGAGAGGGGGCTCTGGCTACACCTTC
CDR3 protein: CASSGGRGGSGYTF

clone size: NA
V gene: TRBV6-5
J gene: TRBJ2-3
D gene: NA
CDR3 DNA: TGTGCCAGTACGACTTTGGCGGCAGATACGCAGTATTTT
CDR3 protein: CASTTLAADTQYF

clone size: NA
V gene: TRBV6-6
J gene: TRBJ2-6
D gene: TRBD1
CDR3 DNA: TGTGCCAGCAGTCCCGGACAGGGGACGTCTGGGGCCAACGTCCTGACTTTC
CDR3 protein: CASSPGQGTSGANVLTF